Listed below are T cell receptor beta chains from one sample, sequenced in a study of T cell responses to AZD1222 COVID-19 vaccine. Sequencing was performed with immunoSEQ multiplex PCR; in TCRdb, only in-frame clones are kept and a portion is missing. This sample has some 180,000 clones, with approximately 94% found just once. The sequenced sample was peripheral blood, obtained 28 days after the second AZD1222 dose. The receptors stem from an adult who received the AZD1222 COVID-19 vaccine. Each CDR3 is given with its conserved first and last residue. D genes are given only for firm matches.

v_gene: TRBV7-9; d_gene: TRBD1; j_gene: TRBJ1-1; CDR3nt: TGTGCCAGCAACCCCGGGACAGGCGTCGCTTTCTTT; CDR3aa: CASNPGTGVAFF
v_gene: TRBV6-5; d_gene: NA; j_gene: TRBJ1-4; CDR3nt: TGTGCCAGCAGCTCTTGGACTAATGAAAAACTGTTTTTT; CDR3aa: CASSSWTNEKLFF
v_gene: TRBV5-5; d_gene: NA; j_gene: TRBJ2-3; CDR3nt: TGTGCCAGCAGCTTGTGGGGGAGTGGGGCAGATACGCAGTATTTT; CDR3aa: CASSLWGSGADTQYF
v_gene: TRBV6-5; d_gene: TRBD1; j_gene: TRBJ1-2; CDR3nt: TGTGCCAGTAGGGGACAGGTACTAACGGGAGGTGGCTACACCTTC; CDR3aa: CASRGQVLTGGGYTF
v_gene: TRBV11-2; d_gene: TRBD1; j_gene: TRBJ2-7; CDR3nt: TGTGCCAGCAGCCGAAACTCGGGACAGGGTAACGAGCAGTACTTC; CDR3aa: CASSRNSGQGNEQYF
v_gene: TRBV3-1/TRBV3-2; d_gene: NA; j_gene: TRBJ2-7; CDR3nt: TGTGCCAGCAGCTTAGGAGGGGGGTACGAGCAGTACTTC; CDR3aa: CASSLGGGYEQYF
v_gene: TRBV10-3; d_gene: NA; j_gene: TRBJ1-1; CDR3nt: TGTGCCATCAGTGATCCGGGACGGAGAAACACTGAAGCTTTCTTT; CDR3aa: CAISDPGRRNTEAFF
v_gene: TRBV5-6; d_gene: NA; j_gene: TRBJ2-1; CDR3nt: TGTGCCAGCAGCTTGATCACAAGTTGGGATGAGCAGTTCTTC; CDR3aa: CASSLITSWDEQFF
v_gene: TRBV19; d_gene: TRBD1; j_gene: TRBJ1-4; CDR3nt: TGTGCCAGTAGTACCGGACAGGTGATAAATGAAAAACTGTTTTTT; CDR3aa: CASSTGQVINEKLFF
v_gene: TRBV20-1; d_gene: NA; j_gene: TRBJ2-7; CDR3nt: TGCAGTGCTAGTAACCGGGAGCCTAACGAGCAGTACTTC; CDR3aa: CSASNREPNEQYF
v_gene: TRBV6-5; d_gene: TRBD1; j_gene: TRBJ2-7; CDR3nt: TGTGCCAGCAGTCGGACAGGGGCCCTCTACGAGCAGTACTTC; CDR3aa: CASSRTGALYEQYF
v_gene: TRBV5-1; d_gene: NA; j_gene: TRBJ2-7; CDR3nt: TGCGCCAGCAGCTTGGGCGGAGCGGTTGTCTCCTACGAGCAGTACTTC; CDR3aa: CASSLGGAVVSYEQYF
v_gene: TRBV28; d_gene: NA; j_gene: TRBJ2-1; CDR3nt: TGTGCCAGCAGTTTACTAGCCTACAATGAGCAGTTCTTC; CDR3aa: CASSLLAYNEQFF
v_gene: TRBV18; d_gene: TRBD1; j_gene: TRBJ1-5; CDR3nt: TGTGCCAGCTCACCAAATCAGGGGGGTGGACAGCCCCAGCATTTT; CDR3aa: CASSPNQGGGQPQHF
v_gene: TRBV27; d_gene: NA; j_gene: TRBJ1-5; CDR3nt: TGTGCCAGCAGTGGGGGGTCCGAGCAGCCCCAGCATTTT; CDR3aa: CASSGGSEQPQHF
v_gene: TRBV4-3; d_gene: TRBD1; j_gene: TRBJ2-2; CDR3nt: TGCGCCAGCAGCCAAGAACACAGGGGCACCGGGGAGCTGTTTTTT; CDR3aa: CASSQEHRGTGELFF
v_gene: TRBV6-5; d_gene: NA; j_gene: TRBJ2-4; CDR3nt: TGTGCCAGCAGTTACAGGGTCCAAAACATTCAGTACTTC; CDR3aa: CASSYRVQNIQYF
v_gene: TRBV6-6; d_gene: TRBD2; j_gene: TRBJ2-1; CDR3nt: TGTGCCAGCAGGCGGGGGGGGCTTATGGATGAGCAGTTCTTC; CDR3aa: CASRRGGLMDEQFF